These 25 T cell receptor beta chains were all obtained from the same sample, sequenced in a study of blood T cells in healthy people across ages. A second PCR, run for about 7 to 11 cycles, used a sample-barcoded 5' primer plus a J-beta primer mix. TCRdb reprocessed the 5' RACE reads via MiXCR and lists one record per CDR3 protein. The repertoire has 1.5 million to 1.9 million distinct CDR3 sequences, roughly 43% of them found once; the top ten carry about 3.8%. Sequencing was performed on blood. The source is a young woman in good health.

This chain uses TRBV12-3 or TRBV12-4 with TRBJ1-2; D ambiguous. Trimming shortened V by 2 bases and J by 4 bases, and 11 bases separated the two germline ends. CDR3 length: 14 amino acids. The DNA for the CDR3 is TGTGCCAGCAGTTTAAAGGGATCAATCTATGGCTACACCTTC. Encoded protein: CASSLKGSIYGYTF.

V and J are TRBV5-1 and TRBJ2-5; 10 nucleotides line up with TRBD2. The CDR3 sequence is 15 residues long. The germline gives CDR1 SGHRS, CDR2 YFSETQ. With V trimmed by 4 bases and J by 11 bases, 14 bases remained unmatched. CDR3 bases: TGCGCCAGCAGCATTCCTAGCGGGAGTCGTAATGAGCAGTACTTC. It is translated as CASSIPSGSRNEQYF. The entire variable domain, with the rest obtained from reference TRBV5-1 and TRBJ2-5, is as follows: KAGVTQTPRYLIKTRGQQVTLSCSPISGHRSVSWYQQTPGQGLQFLFEYFSETQRNKGNFPGRFSGRQFSNSRSEMNVSTLELGDSALYLCASSIPSGSRNEQYFGPGTRLLVL.

The chain recombines TRBV20-1 with TRBJ2-7, with no clear D. Germline V gene lookup returns CDR1 DFQATT and CDR2 SNEGSKA (reference sequence). Between the trimmed V and J ends, which lost 4 bases and 7 bases, there was a span of 20 bases. The CDR3 contains 14 residues. The CDR3 protein is CSANAEISPREQYF. The CDR3 nucleotides are TGCAGTGCTAATGCGGAGATCTCGCCGAGGGAGCAGTACTTC.

CDR3 bases: TGTGCCAGTAGTATGGGGGGCCGGGCCTCCTATGGCTACACCTTC. The encoded protein is CASSMGGRASYGYTF. The V call is TRBV19, the J call TRBJ1-2; possibly TRBD1 for D (6 bases). The CDR3 sequence is 15 residues long. Trimming removed 3 bases at V and 4 bases at J, with 15 bases between. Germline V CDR1 and CDR2: LNHDA, SQIVND (reference sequence).

The chain joins TRBV20-1 to TRBJ2-1, with 10 bases identical to TRBD1. This CDR3 region has 14 residues. V shed 5 bases, J shed 8 bases, and the junction held 9 bases outside the gene matches. Germline CDR1 reads DFQATT; CDR2 reads SNEGSKA (reference sequence). CDR3 residues: CSAEDRGLYDEQFF. As DNA, the CDR3 is TGCAGTGCTGAGGACAGGGGGTTGTACGATGAGCAGTTCTTC.

The chain joins TRBV27 to TRBJ2-6; possibly TRBD2 for D (5 bases). Germline V gene lookup returns CDR1 MNHEY and CDR2 SMNVEV (reference sequence). The CDR3 loop spans 16 amino acids. V lost 8 bases and J 0 bases, leaving 14 bases between the germline ends. The CDR3 loop reads CASQGGLYSGANVLTF. Written as DNA, the CDR3 is TGTGCCAGCCAAGGCGGGCTATACTCTGGGGCCAACGTCCTGACTTTC.

The chain uses TRBV6-1 and TRBJ2-7; maybe TRBD1 (6 bases). CDR3 length equals 16 residues. V dropped 1 base and J dropped 0 bases, with 13 bases sitting between them. Germline V gene data show CDR1 as MNHNS and CDR2 as SASEGT. In DNA form, the CDR3 reads TGTGCCAGCAGTGAAGTAGGGACACTTCACTCCTACGAGCAGTACTTC. Its translation: CASSEVGTLHSYEQYF.

This clonotype has a handful of counts. J is TRBJ2-7 and V is TRBV20-1; 10 bases line up with TRBD1. V lost 7 bases, J lost 1 base, and 7 bases stayed unmatched. This CDR3 has 14 residues. Germline V lookup: CDR1 DFQATT, CDR2 SNEGSKA (reference sequence). The CDR3 region is CSVRRTGGSYEQYF. The DNA for the CDR3 is TGCAGTGTCCGTCGGACAGGGGGATCCTACGAGCAGTACTTC.

The chain links TRBV20-1 to TRBJ2-3; possible D gene TRBD2, 6 bases. Germline values: CDR1 DFQATT, CDR2 SNEGSKA (reference sequence). Trimming removed 6 bases from V and 5 bases from J, with 12 bases in between. The CDR3 has 12 amino acids. CDR3 coding DNA: TGCAGTGCCCTCCGGCGGGGAGATACGCAGTATTTT. Translated: CSALRRGDTQYF.

This clonotype was detected many times. The rearrangement uses TRBV12-3 or TRBV12-4 and TRBJ2-3; 9 bases align to TRBD2. CDR3 size: 14 residues. Germline trimming cut 3 bases from V and 5 bases from J; bases unmatched to any gene: 3. CDR3 sequence (DNA): TGTGCCAGCAGTTTTAGCGGGAGCGGAGATACGCAGTATTTT. Its translation: CASSFSGSGDTQYF.

The V gene is TRBV6-1, the J gene TRBJ1-3; TRBD1 is a possible D gene (5 bases). The CDR3 loop spans 14 amino acids. Germline CDR1 reads MNHNS; CDR2 reads SASEGT. V lost 3 bases and J 8 bases, leaving 14 bases between the germline ends. The DNA for the CDR3 is TGTGCCAGCAGTGAGCGGGGACCTCCCGACACCATATATTTT. Translation: CASSERGPPDTIYF.

This clonotype was counted between two and nine times. V gene TRBV4-2 combines with J gene TRBJ2-5, with 10 bases that match TRBD1. This CDR3 region has 16 residues. Germline V CDR1 and CDR2: LGHNA, YNFKEQ. V gave up 2 bases and J gave up 2 bases; unmatched junction bases: 5. CDR3 DNA: TGTGCCAGCAGCCAACCCGGACAGGGGGGTCAAGAGACCCAGTACTTC. Its translation: CASSQPGQGGQETQYF.

The CDR3: CSVKYTRGTGELFF. CDR3 DNA sequence: TGCAGTGTTAAATATACTAGAGGCACCGGGGAGCTGTTTTTT. V and J are TRBV20-1 and TRBJ2-2, with D possibly matching TRBD2 (5 bases). With 7 bases removed from V and 4 bases from J, the gap between germline ends came to 16 bases. The CDR3 sequence is 14 residues long. Germline assignment: CDR1 DFQATT and CDR2 SNEGSKA (reference sequence).

This clonotype turned up a few times. The V call is TRBV28, the J call TRBJ1-6; D is ambiguous. Trimming cost V 7 bases and J 12 bases, with 10 bases left between them. The germline gives CDR1 MDHEN, CDR2 SYDVKM. The CDR3 sequence is 11 residues long. CDR3 bases: TGTGCCAGCAACGTTGGTGGACCCCTCCACTTT. It codes for CASNVGGPLHF.

The chain links TRBV18 to TRBJ2-1; TRBD1 matches at 11 bases. The V and J ends lost 2 bases and 6 bases, in that order; junction bases with no gene match: 6. The V gene's germline CDR1 is KGHSH and CDR2 LQKENI. This CDR3 is built from 16 residues. In DNA form, the CDR3 reads TGTGCCAGCTCACCAGTTTTTGGGACAGGGGGCAATGAGCAGTTCTTC. Translated, it gives CASSPVFGTGGNEQFF.

The chain has TRBV20-1 and TRBJ2-1; D might be TRBD2 (6 bases). The tail of the sequence fits TRBJ2-7 better, so the J call may be wrong. The V gene's germline CDR1 is DFQATT and CDR2 SNEGSKA (reference sequence). The CDR3 has 14 residues. CDR3 sequence reads: CSAPGTFSYNEQYF. CDR3 coding DNA: TGCAGTGCTCCTGGGACTTTCTCCTACAATGAGCAGTACTTC.

The chain joins TRBV11-2 to TRBJ2-2, with D tentatively TRBD2 (5 bases). V was clipped by 5 bases and J by 6 bases, with 13 bases between them. The CDR3 runs to 14 residues. Germline V CDR1 and CDR2: SGHAT, FQNNGV. The CDR3 DNA reads TGTGCCAGCAGCGGACTCGCCGTACCCGGGGAGCTGTTTTTT. Encoded protein: CASSGLAVPGELFF.

This clonotype came up a few times. DNA of the CDR3: TGCAGCGTTCAGCCTAGCGGGGGGGGCACAGATACGCAGTATTTT. It is translated as CSVQPSGGGTDTQYF. The V and J genes are TRBV29-1 and TRBJ2-3; 12 nucleotides line up with TRBD2. Per the germline V gene, CDR1 is SQVTM and CDR2 is ANQGSEA. Trimming took 5 bases from V and 1 from J; bases not matched to a gene: 4. This CDR3 contains 15 residues.

This clonotype was counted a few times. The chain carries TRBV2 and TRBJ1-5, with D hard to call. The V gene's germline CDR1 is SNHLY and CDR2 FYNNEI. CDR3 size: 16 residues. The V end was cut by 4 bases, the J end by 2 bases, with 15 bases between. CDR3 DNA: TGTGCCAGCAGTGGGGGAGGGCTTACGCGCAATCAGCCCCAGCATTTT. Residues: CASSGGGLTRNQPQHF.

On this clonotype: Its ends do not fully match the called genes, so a read error is possible. The chain joins TRBV10-3 to TRBJ2-3; D unclear. Germline V gives CDR1 ENHRY, CDR2 SYGVKD. This CDR3 spans 12 amino acids. In DNA form, the CDR3 reads TGTGCCATCAGCGAGTTAGCAGATGCGCAGTATTTT. It translates to CAISELADAQYF.

This clonotype was found a few times. The chain has TRBV10-3 and TRBJ2-1, with 8 bases identical to TRBD2. V was pared by 10 bases and J by 10 bases, with 18 bases of the junction left unmatched. Germline CDR1 reads ENHRY; CDR2 reads SYGVKD. The length of the CDR3 is 15 residues. Here the CDR3 DNA reads TGTGCCACCAGAAAAGCGGGAGTAGGGTTCACGGAGCAGTTCTTC. It translates to CATRKAGVGFTEQFF.

V and J are TRBV28 and TRBJ2-7, with 9 bases lining up with TRBD1. The germline CDR1 and CDR2 sequences are MDHEN and SYDVKM. CDR3 size: 15 residues. With 6 bases clipped from V and 7 bases from J, the junction kept 13 bases outside the gene matches. As DNA, the CDR3 is TGTGCCAGCAGAATCCGGGACAGGGCAACCAATGAGCAGTACTTC. The encoded protein is CASRIRDRATNEQYF.

This clonotype was detected only a few times. The gene calls are TRBV7-9 and TRBJ2-3; 11 bases map to TRBD2. Germline V lookup: CDR1 SEHNR, CDR2 FQNEAQ (reference sequence). The J segment lost 2 bases and the V segment lost 5 bases, leaving 6 bases of the junction unmatched. The CDR3 is 16 amino acids. The CDR3 loop is CASSTRLAGHTDTQYF. In nucleotides, the CDR3 is TGTGCCAGCAGCACCAGACTAGCGGGACACACAGATACGCAGTATTTT.

This clonotype was counted between two and nine times. The genes are TRBV20-1 and TRBJ1-5; perhaps TRBD1 as D (6 bases). There are 13 residues in the CDR3. Germline assignment: CDR1 DFQATT and CDR2 SNEGSKA (reference sequence). V gave up 3 bases and J gave up 5 bases, with 11 bases separating them. The CDR3 DNA reads TGCAGTGCTAGCCTGGACAGTTATCAGCCCCAGCATTTT. It encodes CSASLDSYQPQHF.

This clonotype showed up just a few times. The chain joins TRBV12-3 or TRBV12-4 to TRBJ2-5, with 10 bases aligning to TRBD1. Trimming removed 3 bases from V and 5 bases from J; junction bases left unmatched: 3. This CDR3 spans 14 amino acids. CDR3 loop: CASSLDRGSETQYF. CDR3 sequence (DNA): TGTGCCAGCAGTTTGGACAGGGGGTCTGAGACCCAGTACTTC.